The 15 T cell receptor beta chains below come from one sample, sequenced in a study of regulatory dendritic cells for organ transplantation. Libraries were prepared by immunoSEQ multiplex PCR; TCRdb keeps only in-frame clonotypes and omits some of them. The sample shows 34,000 or so clones, 85% to 90% of them seen only once. The sequencing input was naive CD4+ T cells from blood. Subset indicated: CD45RA+ naive T cells. These TCRs come from a human donor in good health.

This clone was seen a single time. The chain joins TRBV6-5 to TRBJ2-7; 11 bases fit TRBD2. CDR3 length: 16 amino acids. Germline loops: CDR1 MNHEY, CDR2 SVGAGI. The V segment lost 3 bases and the J segment 2 bases; nucleotides outside the gene matches: 6. Here the CDR3 reads CASSYFSGRVTYEQYF. DNA of the CDR3: TGTGCCAGCAGTTATTTTAGCGGGAGGGTCACCTACGAGCAGTACTTC.

V is TRBV28 and J is TRBJ1-2, with 7 nucleotides matching TRBD1. Germline CDR1 is MDHEN and CDR2 is SYDVKM. This CDR3 is built from 13 residues. V shed 5 bases and J 9 bases; nucleotides not matched to a gene: 9. The chain's CDR3 is CASSDRVKMRYTF. CDR3 DNA sequence: TGTGCCAGCAGTGACAGGGTTAAGATGCGCTACACCTTC.

The chain joins TRBV29-1 to TRBJ1-2, with no clear D. V was clipped by 7 bases and J by 8 bases, with 17 bases between them. Per germline, CDR1 SQVTM and CDR2 ANQGSEA. This CDR3 has 12 amino acids. The CDR3 protein is CSALNTPRGYTF. Written as DNA, the CDR3 is TGCAGCGCCCTAAATACACCCCGGGGCTACACCTTC.

V gene TRBV7-9 combines with J gene TRBJ1-1; the D is unclear. V lost 2 bases and J 4 bases, leaving 26 bases between the germline ends. The CDR3 consists of 19 residues. Germline V CDR1 and CDR2: SEHNR, FQNEAQ (reference sequence). The CDR3 DNA is TGTGCCAGCAGCTTATACCTCGGACGCACCTCAGGCCTGGCCACTGAAGCTTTCTTT. Translation gives CASSLYLGRTSGLATEAFF.

The genes are TRBV10-1 and TRBJ2-7; D uncertain. CDR3 size: 13 residues. Trimming removed 2 bases from V and 3 bases from J, with 8 bases in between. CDR1 is WNHNN, CDR2 SYGVQD, per germline (reference sequence). The CDR3 DNA sequence: TGCGCCAGCAGTGAGACATCCAACTACGAGCAGTACTTC. Amino acid sequence: CASSETSNYEQYF.

This chain joins TRBV6-6 and TRBJ1-5; D is possibly TRBD1 (5 bases). Germline CDR1 and CDR2: MNHNY and SVGAGI (reference sequence). Trimming stripped 10 bases from V and 1 base from J, with 14 bases between. This CDR3 comprises 14 residues. The CDR3 nucleotides read TGTGCCATCTATCAAACAGGCAGCAATCAGCCCCAGCATTTT. Translating it yields CAIYQTGSNQPQHF.

V is TRBV27 and J is TRBJ1-6; the D is unclear. The CDR3 consists of 13 residues. The ends were cut back, 2 bases at V and 10 bases at J, with 9 bases in the middle. The germline CDR1 and CDR2 sequences are MNHEY and SMNVEV (reference sequence). The CDR3 bases are TGTGCCAGCAGTTTAGTGTTGGGATCACCCCTCCACTTT. It codes for CASSLVLGSPLHF.

This clone has a single count. The chain carries TRBV5-1 and TRBJ2-3, with 8 bases identical to TRBD2. Germline CDR1 reads SGHRS; CDR2 reads YFSETQ. This CDR3 has 14 residues. Germline trimming cut 2 bases from V and 5 bases from J; bases unmatched to any gene: 4. The CDR3 loop is CASSLIAGGDTQYF. The CDR3 region has the DNA TGCGCCAGCAGCTTAATTGCGGGAGGAGATACGCAGTATTTT.

V gene TRBV19 combines with J gene TRBJ2-1, with 9 bases that match TRBD2. This CDR3 has 14 residues. Germline V gene data show CDR1 as LNHDA and CDR2 as SQIVND (reference sequence). V was clipped by 5 bases and J by 7 bases; unmatched bases: 6. Here the CDR3 DNA reads TGTGCCAGTAGTGCGGGGGGGCTAGCGAATGAGCAGTTCTTC. As protein: CASSAGGLANEQFF.

This clone came up a few times. This rearrangement joins TRBV7-6 to TRBJ2-7, with D perhaps matching TRBD1 (6 bases). The CDR3 contains 14 residues. The germline CDR1 and CDR2 sequences are SGHVS and FNYEAQ. V was shortened by 6 bases and J by 2 bases, with 14 bases between the two germline ends. CDR3: CASRPDRPPYEQYF. Written as DNA, the CDR3 is TGTGCCAGCAGACCTGACAGGCCGCCCTACGAGCAGTACTTC.

J is TRBJ1-1 and V is TRBV25-1, with 7 bases matching TRBD1. CDR3 length: 15 amino acids. Unmatched junction bases numbered 5, after V lost 4 bases and J lost 0 bases. Germline-derived CDR1 and CDR2 are MGHDK and SYGVNS. CDR3 bases: TGTGCCAGCAGTGGCCGGGACAGCATGAACACTGAAGCTTTCTTT. It codes for CASSGRDSMNTEAFF.

The V and J genes are TRBV5-4 and TRBJ2-1; 11 nucleotides match TRBD1. From germline, CDR1 is SGHNT and CDR2 YYREEE (reference sequence). The CDR3 spans 16 residues. With V trimmed by 0 bases and J by 3 bases, 2 bases remained unmatched. This chain's CDR3 is CASSLGGQGGYNEQFF. CDR3 nucleotides: TGTGCCAGCAGCTTGGGGGGACAGGGGGGCTACAATGAGCAGTTCTTC.

This sequence joins TRBV30 and TRBJ2-7; 7 nucleotides match TRBD2. There are 11 residues in the CDR3. V lost 1 base to trimming and J lost 10 bases; unmatched junction nucleotides: 4. The germline gives CDR1 GTSNPN, CDR2 SVGIG (reference sequence). The CDR3 nucleotides read TGTGCCTGGAGTGGTCGACTAGCCCAGTACTTC. This translates into CAWSGRLAQYF.

The gene calls are TRBV9 and TRBJ2-7; D is unclear. The V and J ends lost 0 bases and 3 bases respectively, with 10 bases between them. The length of the CDR3 is 14 residues. The germline V gene has CDR1 SGDLS and CDR2 YYNGEE. CDR3 residues: CASSVGPGYYEQYF. The CDR3 nucleotides are TGTGCCAGCAGCGTAGGTCCAGGTTACTACGAGCAGTACTTC.

V usage is TRBV29-1 and J usage is TRBJ2-7, with D maybe TRBD2 (5 bases). CDR1 is SQVTM and CDR2 is ANQGSEA in the germline V gene. The CDR3 is made up of 12 amino acids. Deletions cut 7 bases from V and 3 bases from J, with 13 bases between. The CDR3 loop is CSGGAGLYEQYF. The CDR3 DNA is TGCAGCGGGGGTGCGGGCCTCTACGAGCAGTACTTC.